The 20 T cell receptor beta chains listed next were all sequenced from one sample in a study of tumor-infiltrating lymphocytes in primary liver carcinoma. The researchers obtained blood RNA from unsorted whole blood and also extracted germline DNA. Starting material of roughly 0.45 ug total RNA yielded TCR beta cDNA via a constant-region primer. ARM-PCR, slightly modified, supplied the TCR beta libraries through three nested multiplex PCR rounds. Running around 10 cycles apiece, the first two PCR rounds relied on TRBV1-TRBV30 forward primers together with a C-beta reverse primer. From the multiplex PCR reads, TCRdb called clonotypes with MiXCR, one entry per CDR3 protein. The table lists about 200,000 distinct CDR3 sequences, 65% of them singletons. The sequencing input was peripheral blood. These receptors originate from a woman aged 60 to 75 with primary liver carcinoma and hepatitis B virus infection.

Ten or more counts support this clonotype. The chain carries TRBV10-3 and TRBJ1-6; D unresolved. The germline V gene has CDR1 ENHRY and CDR2 SYGVKD. This CDR3 is 15 amino acids long. Trimming removed 4 bases from V and 5 bases from J, with 12 bases in between. The CDR3 region has the DNA TGTGCCATCAGTGCCACGGTACAGCATAATTCACCCCTCCACTTT. This sequence encodes CAISATVQHNSPLHF.

This clonotype showed up many times. CDR3 loop: CSVEGAGGIGYTF. Here the CDR3 DNA reads TGCAGCGTCGAGGGGGCAGGGGGTATTGGCTACACCTTC. V is TRBV29-1 and J is TRBJ1-2; 7 bases map to TRBD1. CDR3 size: 13 residues. The germline CDR1 and CDR2 sequences are SQVTM and ANQGSEA. Trimming cost V 6 bases and J 7 bases; bases outside gene matches: 11.

To note about this clonotype: Given a much more abundant clone one base away, this may be a read error. This sequence joins TRBV7-9 and TRBJ2-3, with TRBD2 matching 13 bases. J was trimmed by 6 bases and V by 5 bases; bases with no gene match: 5. The CDR3 has 15 residues. Germline V gives CDR1 SEHNR, CDR2 FQNEAQ (reference sequence). The CDR3 reads CASSGTSGTSDTQYF. CDR3 sequence (DNA): TGTGCCAGCAGCGGGACTAGCGGGACCTCGGATACGCAGTATTTT.

Details on this clonotype: One end of the junction is discordant with germline, which a read error may explain. The V call is TRBV29-1, the J call TRBJ2-2, with D tentatively TRBD2 (5 bases). Germline V gene data show CDR1 as SQVTM and CDR2 as ANQGSEA. The CDR3 is 14 residues long. CDR3 bases: TGCAGCGTTGATGAGGGAATGGGATCCGGGGAACTGTTTTTT. Its translation is CSVDEGMGSGELFF.

Remarks on this clonotype: At one boundary the junction diverges from the germline segment, which might be a read error. The rearrangement links TRBV5-1 to TRBJ2-3; TRBD2 agrees at 8 bases. The CDR3 covers 16 residues. CDR1 and CDR2 from the germline V gene are SGHRS and YFSETQ. The CDR3 loop is CASSGWLAGDTDTQYF. The CDR3 DNA follows: TGTGCCAGCAGCGGGTGGCTAGCGGGTGACACAGATACGCAGTATTTT.

Remarks on this clonotype: An end of the junction does not agree with germline; a read error may underlie this. This chain uses TRBV11-2 with TRBJ1-6, with unresolved D. Germline-derived CDR1 and CDR2 are SGHAT and FQNNGV. The CDR3 totals 13 residues. CDR3 in amino acids: CASSLDSGSLLHF. The CDR3 DNA reads TGTGCCAGCAGCTTAGATTCGGGCTCACTCCTCCACTTT.

Concerning this clonotype itself: An end of the junction does not agree with germline; a read error may underlie this. The chain carries TRBV11-2 and TRBJ2-2; 12 nucleotides align to TRBD1. The germline gives CDR1 SGHAT, CDR2 FQNNGV. This CDR3 has 14 amino acids. This chain's CDR3 is CPSSLGQGAGDLFF. DNA for the CDR3: TGTCCCAGCAGCTTGGGACAGGGGGCCGGGGATCTGTTTTTT.

Only one count was recorded for this clonotype. A read error is possible here, since a much larger clone lies one base away. The gene calls are TRBV6-6 and TRBJ1-2; no reliable D call. This CDR3 spans 14 amino acids. V lost 5 bases and J lost 3, with 13 bases in between. CDR1 and CDR2 from the germline V gene are MNHNY and SVGAGI (reference sequence). CDR3 in amino acids: CASSAEQNHYGYTF. In DNA form, the CDR3 reads TGTGCCAGCAGTGCCGAGCAGAACCACTATGGCTACACCTTC.

The count of this clonotype is one. Relative to the germline gene, one junction end is altered; a read error may explain this. The V and J genes are TRBV5-6 and TRBJ2-3; 9 positions agree with TRBD1. The germline V gene has CDR1 SGHDT and CDR2 YYEEEE. This CDR3 spans 15 amino acids. DNA of the CDR3: TGTGCCAGTAGCTCTGGGACAGGGAACTGGGATACGCAGTATTTT. Residues: CASSSGTGNWDTQYF. The complete variable domain, with remaining parts taken from reference TRBV5-6 and TRBJ2-3, reads DAGVTQSPTHLIKTRGQQVTLRCSPKSGHDTVSWYQQALGQGPQFIFQYYEEEERQRGNFPDRFSGHQFPNYSSELNVNALLLGDSALYLCASSSGTGNWDTQYFGPGTRLTVL.

This clonotype was recorded many times. The rearrangement links TRBV11-2 to TRBJ2-7; 7 bases agree with TRBD1. This CDR3 is 12 amino acids long. Germline values: CDR1 SGHAT, CDR2 FQNNGV. Losses at the gene ends were 5 bases for V and 9 bases for J; bases not matched to a gene: 7. The CDR3 DNA is TGTGCCAGCAGCCAACTCGGACAGGCGCAGTACTTC. It is translated as CASSQLGQAQYF.

The CDR3 loop is CASSQGVGGRNTGELFF. The DNA for the CDR3 is TGTGCCAGCAGCCAAGGAGTGGGCGGGAGGAACACCGGGGAGCTGTTTTTT. The rearrangement uses TRBV4-2 and TRBJ2-2; 7 nucleotides match TRBD2. The V gene end was trimmed by 1 base and the J gene end by 1 base; junction bases not matched to a gene: 6. Germline V CDR1 and CDR2: LGHNA, YNFKEQ. The CDR3 loop spans 17 amino acids.

This clonotype was recorded many times. The V gene is TRBV12-5, the J gene TRBJ1-6, with a weak D call TRBD1 (5 bases). Trimming pared 6 bases from V and 7 bases from J, leaving 13 bases between. This CDR3 comprises 14 residues. Germline-derived CDR1 and CDR2 are LGHNT and FRNRAP. The CDR3 bases are TGTGCTAGTGGATCCAGGGACTCGAATTCACCCCTCCACTTT. Protein: CASGSRDSNSPLHF.

This clonotype came up many times. This chain joins TRBV29-1 and TRBJ2-7; D is possibly TRBD1 (5 bases). The CDR3 consists of 12 residues. The germline CDR1 and CDR2 sequences are SQVTM and ANQGSEA. With 3 bases removed from V and 3 bases from J, the gap between germline ends came to 9 bases. The CDR3 bases are TGCAGCGTTGATGGGCAGGGCTACGAGCAGTACTTC. Translating gives CSVDGQGYEQYF.

Points on this clonotype: Because the CDR3 is missing its conserved closing phenylalanine or tryptophan, this is likely a read error. This chain joins TRBV12-3 or TRBV12-4 and TRBJ1-1, with D tentatively TRBD1 (5 bases). V lost 8 bases and J 1 base, leaving 14 bases between the germline ends. The CDR3 spans 14 residues. The CDR3, as DNA: TGTGCCAGCTCTTCAGGGCGGAAGAACACTGAAGCTTTCTCT. This gives the protein CASSSGRKNTEAFS.

As to this clonotype: With a much larger clone just one base away, this may be a read error. CDR3 DNA: TGTGCCACCGGGATTTCCAGGGGCAGATATGGCTACACCTTC. Its translation: CATGISRGRYGYTF. The genes are TRBV5-6 and TRBJ1-2; D perhaps matches TRBD1 (6 bases). There are 14 residues in the CDR3. Germline values: CDR1 SGHDT, CDR2 YYEEEE. The V gene lost 9 bases and the J gene lost 5 bases, with 20 bases spanning the gap.

Notes on this clonotype: A much larger clone sits a single nucleotide away, making a read error possible. The chain employs TRBV12-3 or TRBV12-4 and TRBJ2-1; perhaps TRBD2 as D (7 bases). This CDR3 contains 12 residues. The CDR3 sequence: CANSRGGTEQFF. The CDR3 region has the DNA TGTGCCAACAGTCGCGGGGGCACTGAGCAGTTCTTC.

V gene TRBV7-9 combines with J gene TRBJ2-3; 12 bases are a match to TRBD2. The V gene's germline CDR1 is SEHNR and CDR2 FQNEAQ (reference sequence). Trimming removed 7 bases from V and 5 bases from J; junction bases left unmatched: 7. The CDR3 contains 15 residues. CDR3 DNA sequence: TGTGCCAGCAACGACAGACTAGCGGGAGAAGATACGCAGTATTTT. Translating gives CASNDRLAGEDTQYF.

As for this clonotype: This could be a read error, since a much larger clone is one nucleotide away. The gene calls are TRBV7-8 and TRBJ1-5; the D gene is possibly TRBD1 (6 bases). The length of the CDR3 is 15 residues. Germline V gives CDR1 SGHVS, CDR2 FQNEAQ. CDR3 bases: TGTGTCAGCAGCTTCAGCGGGGGCGGCAATCAGCCCCAGCATTTT. The encoded protein is CVSSFSGGGNQPQHF.

A remark on this clonotype: A read error may be the cause here, since a much bigger clone is one base away. V is TRBV6-5 and J is TRBJ2-5, with TRBD2 matching over 15 bases. CDR3 length equals 16 residues. Germline V gene sequence: CDR1 MNHEY, CDR2 SVGAGI. Here the CDR3 DNA reads TGTGCCAACAGTTACGGACTAGCGGGAGGGCCGGAGACCCAGTACTTC. Its protein is CANSYGLAGGPETQYF.

Details on this clonotype: A single base separates this from a much larger clone, so it may be a read error. J is TRBJ1-2 and V is TRBV13; no clear D gene. CDR3 length equals 13 residues. Germline V CDR1 and CDR2: PRHDT, FYEKMQ (reference sequence). CDR3 sequence reads: CANSLGRDYGYTF. As DNA, the CDR3 is TGTGCCAACAGCTTAGGCCGGGACTATGGCTACACCTTC.